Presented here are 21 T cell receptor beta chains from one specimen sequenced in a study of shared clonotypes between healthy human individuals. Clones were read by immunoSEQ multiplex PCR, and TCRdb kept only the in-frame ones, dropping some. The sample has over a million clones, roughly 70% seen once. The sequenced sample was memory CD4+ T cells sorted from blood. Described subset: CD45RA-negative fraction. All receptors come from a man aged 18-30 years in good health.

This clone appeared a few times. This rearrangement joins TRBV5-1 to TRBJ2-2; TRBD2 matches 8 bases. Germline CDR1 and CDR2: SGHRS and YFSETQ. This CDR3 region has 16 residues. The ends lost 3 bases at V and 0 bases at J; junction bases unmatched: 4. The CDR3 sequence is CASSSSGRANTGELFF. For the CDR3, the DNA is TGCGCCAGCAGCTCTAGCGGGCGCGCGAACACCGGGGAGCTGTTTTTT.

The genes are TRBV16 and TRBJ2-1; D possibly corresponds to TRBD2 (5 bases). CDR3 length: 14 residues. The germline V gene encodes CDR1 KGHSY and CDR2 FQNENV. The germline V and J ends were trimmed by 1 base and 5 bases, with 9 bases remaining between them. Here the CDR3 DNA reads TGTGCCAGCAGCCAATGGACGGGGAACAATGAGCAGTTCTTC. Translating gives CASSQWTGNNEQFF.

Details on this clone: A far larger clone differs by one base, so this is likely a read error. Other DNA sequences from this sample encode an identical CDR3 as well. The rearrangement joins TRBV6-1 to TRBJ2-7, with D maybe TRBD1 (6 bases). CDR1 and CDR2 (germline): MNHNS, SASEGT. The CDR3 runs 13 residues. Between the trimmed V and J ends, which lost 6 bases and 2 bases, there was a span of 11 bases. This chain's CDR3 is CASSDGQTYEQYF. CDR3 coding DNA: TGTGCCAGCAGCGACGGACAGACCTACGAGCAGTACTTC.

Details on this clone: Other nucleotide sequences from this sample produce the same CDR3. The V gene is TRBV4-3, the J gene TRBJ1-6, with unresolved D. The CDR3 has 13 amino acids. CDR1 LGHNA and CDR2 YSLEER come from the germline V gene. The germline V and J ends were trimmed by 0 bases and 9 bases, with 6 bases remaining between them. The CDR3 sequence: CASSQDRGSPLHF. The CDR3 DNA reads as TGCGCCAGCAGCCAAGATCGGGGTTCACCCCTCCACTTT.

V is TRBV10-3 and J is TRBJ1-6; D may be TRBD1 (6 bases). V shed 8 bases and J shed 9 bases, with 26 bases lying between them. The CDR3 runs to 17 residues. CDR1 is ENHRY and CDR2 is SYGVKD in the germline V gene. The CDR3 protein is CAIGTGFVGGSISPLHF. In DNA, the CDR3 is TGTGCCATCGGAACAGGGTTTGTCGGAGGAAGCATTTCACCCCTCCACTTT.

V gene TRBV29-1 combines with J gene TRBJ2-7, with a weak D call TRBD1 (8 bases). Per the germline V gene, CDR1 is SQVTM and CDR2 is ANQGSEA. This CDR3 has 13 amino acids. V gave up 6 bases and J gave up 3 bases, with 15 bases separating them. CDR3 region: CSVKSGTGYEQYF. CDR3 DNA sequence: TGCAGCGTCAAAAGCGGGACAGGCTACGAGCAGTACTTC.

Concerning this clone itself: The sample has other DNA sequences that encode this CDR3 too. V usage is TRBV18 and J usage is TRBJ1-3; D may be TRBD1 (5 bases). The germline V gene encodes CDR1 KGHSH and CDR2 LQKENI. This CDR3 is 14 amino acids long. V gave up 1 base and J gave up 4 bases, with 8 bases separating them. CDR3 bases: TGTGCCAGCTCACCACAGGGGACCGGAAACACCATATATTTT. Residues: CASSPQGTGNTIYF.

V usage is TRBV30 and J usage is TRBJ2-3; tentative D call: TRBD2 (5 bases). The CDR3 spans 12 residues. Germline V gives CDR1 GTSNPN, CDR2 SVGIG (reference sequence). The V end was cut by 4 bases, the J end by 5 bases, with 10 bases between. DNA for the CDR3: TGTGCCTGGACGAAGAGGGAAGATACGCAGTATTTT. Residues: CAWTKREDTQYF.

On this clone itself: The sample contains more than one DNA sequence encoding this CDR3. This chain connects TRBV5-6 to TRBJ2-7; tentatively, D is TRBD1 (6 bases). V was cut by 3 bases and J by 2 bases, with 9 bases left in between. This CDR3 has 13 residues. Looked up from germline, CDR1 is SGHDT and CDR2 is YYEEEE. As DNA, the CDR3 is TGTGCCAGCAGCTCGGGACAAACCTACGAGCAGTACTTC. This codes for CASSSGQTYEQYF.

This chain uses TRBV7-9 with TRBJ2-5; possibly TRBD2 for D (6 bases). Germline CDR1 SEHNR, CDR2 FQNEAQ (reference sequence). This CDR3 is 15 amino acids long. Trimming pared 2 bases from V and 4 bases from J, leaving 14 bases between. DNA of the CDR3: TGTGCCAGCAGCTTATTGCGGGGAACGGGAGAGACCCAGTACTTC. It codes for CASSLLRGTGETQYF.

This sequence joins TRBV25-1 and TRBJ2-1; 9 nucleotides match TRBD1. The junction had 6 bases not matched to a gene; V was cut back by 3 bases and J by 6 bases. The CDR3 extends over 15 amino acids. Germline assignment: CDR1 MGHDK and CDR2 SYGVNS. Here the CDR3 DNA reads TGTGCCAGCAGTGACCCGGGACAGGGTACCAATGAGCAGTTCTTC. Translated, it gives CASSDPGQGTNEQFF.

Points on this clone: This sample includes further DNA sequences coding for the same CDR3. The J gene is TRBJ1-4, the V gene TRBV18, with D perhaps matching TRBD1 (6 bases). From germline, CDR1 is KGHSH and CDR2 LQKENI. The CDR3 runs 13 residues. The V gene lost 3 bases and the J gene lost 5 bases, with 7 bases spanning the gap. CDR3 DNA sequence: TGTGCCAGCTCACCCGACAGGAATGAAAAACTGTTTTTT. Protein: CASSPDRNEKLFF.

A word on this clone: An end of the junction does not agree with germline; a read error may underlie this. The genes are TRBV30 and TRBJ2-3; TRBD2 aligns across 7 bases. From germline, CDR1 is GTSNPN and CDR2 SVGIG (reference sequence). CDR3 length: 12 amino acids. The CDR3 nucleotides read TGTGCCTGGAGTATAGGACTAGTAGGTTCTTCTTTT. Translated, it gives CAWSIGLVGSSF. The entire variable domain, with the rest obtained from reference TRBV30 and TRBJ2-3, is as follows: SQTIHQWPATLVQPVGSPLSLECTVEGTSNPNLYWYRQAAGRGLQLLFYSVGIGQISSEVPQNLSASRPQDRQFILSSKKLLLSDSGFYLCAWSIGLVGSSFGPGTRLTVL.

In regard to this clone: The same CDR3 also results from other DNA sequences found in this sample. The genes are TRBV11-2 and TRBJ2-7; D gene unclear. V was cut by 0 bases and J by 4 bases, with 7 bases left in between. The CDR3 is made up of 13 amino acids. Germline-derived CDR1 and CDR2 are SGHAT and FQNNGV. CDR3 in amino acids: CASSLEGLYEQYF. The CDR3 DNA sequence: TGTGCCAGCAGCTTAGAGGGGTTATACGAGCAGTACTTC.

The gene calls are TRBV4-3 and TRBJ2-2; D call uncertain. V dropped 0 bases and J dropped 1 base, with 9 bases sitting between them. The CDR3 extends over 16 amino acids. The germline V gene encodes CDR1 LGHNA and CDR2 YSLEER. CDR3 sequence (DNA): TGCGCCAGCAGCCAAGAGAACAGATTGAACACCGGGGAGCTGTTTTTT. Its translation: CASSQENRLNTGELFF.

CDR3 nucleotides: TGTGCCAGCAGTGCCGCCGGTAGGGGTGAAGCTTTCTTT. This codes for CASSAAGRGEAFF. The chain is built from TRBV25-1 and TRBJ1-1, with D possibly TRBD1 on 5 matching bases. The V gene's germline CDR1 is MGHDK and CDR2 SYGVNS. Deletions cut 4 bases from V and 7 bases from J, with 13 bases between. This CDR3 spans 13 amino acids.

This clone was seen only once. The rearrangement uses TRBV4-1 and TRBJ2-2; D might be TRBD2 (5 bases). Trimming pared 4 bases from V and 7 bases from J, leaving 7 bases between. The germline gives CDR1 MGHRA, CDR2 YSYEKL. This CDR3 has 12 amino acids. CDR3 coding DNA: TGCGCCAGCAGCCGGGCGGGCGGGGAGCTGTTTTTT. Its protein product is CASSRAGGELFF.

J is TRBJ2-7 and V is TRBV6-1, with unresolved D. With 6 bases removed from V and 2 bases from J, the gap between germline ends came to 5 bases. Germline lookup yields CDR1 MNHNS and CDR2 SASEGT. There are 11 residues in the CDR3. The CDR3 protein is CASRNAYEQYF. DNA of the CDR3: TGTGCCAGCAGAAACGCCTACGAGCAGTACTTC.

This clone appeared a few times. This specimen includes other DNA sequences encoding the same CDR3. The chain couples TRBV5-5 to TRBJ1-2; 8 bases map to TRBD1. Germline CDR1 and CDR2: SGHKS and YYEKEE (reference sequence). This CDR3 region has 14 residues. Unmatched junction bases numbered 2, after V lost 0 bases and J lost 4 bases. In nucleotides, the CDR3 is TGTGCCAGCAGCTTGGGGACAGGGCCCTATGGCTACACCTTC. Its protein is CASSLGTGPYGYTF. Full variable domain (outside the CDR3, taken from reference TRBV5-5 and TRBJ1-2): DAGVTQSPTHLIKTRGQQVTLRCSPISGHKSVSWYQQVLGQGPQFIFQYYEKEERGRGNFPDRFSARQFPNYSSELNVNALLLGDSALYLCASSLGTGPYGYTFGSGTRLTVV.

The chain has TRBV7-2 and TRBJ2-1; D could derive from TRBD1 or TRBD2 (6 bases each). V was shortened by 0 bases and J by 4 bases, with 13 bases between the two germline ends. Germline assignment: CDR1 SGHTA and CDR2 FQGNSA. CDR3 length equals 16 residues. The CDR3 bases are TGTGCCAGCAGCTTAGCGAACGGGGGCCGTTACAATGAGCAGTTCTTC. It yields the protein CASSLANGGRYNEQFF.

The CDR3 region has the DNA TGTGCCAGCACTCGAGGGGCAGGGGGAGGGGGCGAGCAGTACTTC. Translation gives CASTRGAGGGGEQYF. The rearrangement uses TRBV6-5 and TRBJ2-7, with D perhaps assigned TRBD1 or TRBD2 (7 bases each). Germline-derived CDR1 and CDR2 are MNHEY and SVGAGI. Trimming shortened V by 7 bases and J by 6 bases, and 22 bases separated the two germline ends. The CDR3 spans 15 residues.